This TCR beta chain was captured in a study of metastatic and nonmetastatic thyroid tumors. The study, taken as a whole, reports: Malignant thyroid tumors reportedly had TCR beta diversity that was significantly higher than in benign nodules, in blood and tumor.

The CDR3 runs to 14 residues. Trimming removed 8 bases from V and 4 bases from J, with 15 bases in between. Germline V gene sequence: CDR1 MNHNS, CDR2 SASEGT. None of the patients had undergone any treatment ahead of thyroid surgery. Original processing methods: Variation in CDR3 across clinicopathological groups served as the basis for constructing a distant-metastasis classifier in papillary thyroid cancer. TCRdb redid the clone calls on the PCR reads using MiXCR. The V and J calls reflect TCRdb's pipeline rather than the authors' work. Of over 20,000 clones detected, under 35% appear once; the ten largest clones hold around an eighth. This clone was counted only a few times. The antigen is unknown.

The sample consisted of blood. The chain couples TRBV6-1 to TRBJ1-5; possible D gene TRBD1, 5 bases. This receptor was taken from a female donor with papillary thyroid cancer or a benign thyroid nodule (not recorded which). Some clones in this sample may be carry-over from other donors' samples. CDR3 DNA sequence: TGTGCCAGCCATGGGGGGGAGCATAATCAGCCCCAGCATTTT. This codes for CASHGGEHNQPQHF.